Each of the 6 T cell receptor beta chains below was sequenced from the same sample in a study of T cell repertoires in cytomegalovirus infection. TCRdb recomputed calls from the reads with MiXCR, one row per CDR3 protein. The sample holds about 600,000 distinct CDR3 sequences; 24% are singletons and the top ten take under 8.5%. The sample was CD8+ T cells from PBMCs. The receptors were gathered from a human donor in good health (CMV status not recorded). Some clones in this sample may be carry-over from other donors' samples.

The rearrangement uses TRBV6-2 or TRBV6-3 and TRBJ2-7, with 7 bases that match TRBD1. With V trimmed by 7 bases and J by 4 bases, 10 bases remained unmatched. The V gene's germline CDR1 is MNHEY and CDR2 SVGEGT. The CDR3 runs 14 residues. CDR3 sequence reads: CASTHRGFAYEQYF. For the CDR3, the DNA is TGTGCCAGCACCCACAGGGGATTCGCGTACGAGCAGTACTTC.

This clonotype has more than one count but fewer than ten. The chain is built from TRBV9 and TRBJ2-4; 9 bases agree with TRBD1. The CDR3 is 18 amino acids. The germline V gene encodes CDR1 SGDLS and CDR2 YYNGEE. Trimming cost V 3 bases and J 1 base; bases outside gene matches: 11. The CDR3 sequence: CASSAPLTGGEAKNIQYF. Written as DNA, the CDR3 is TGTGCCAGCAGCGCGCCGCTAACAGGGGGCGAGGCCAAAAACATTCAGTACTTC.

This clonotype was recorded at least ten times. J is TRBJ2-5 and V is TRBV12-3 or TRBV12-4; D is tentatively TRBD1 or TRBD2 (5 bases each). CDR3 length equals 11 residues. Trimming shortened V by 2 bases and J by 10 bases, and 8 bases separated the two germline ends. CDR3 loop: CASSLRDHQYF. The CDR3 nucleotides read TGTGCCAGCAGTTTAAGGGACCACCAGTACTTC.

This clonotype occurred many times. The V call is TRBV4-1, the J call TRBJ2-3, with D possibly being TRBD2 (5 bases). The CDR3 length is 12 residues. V was pared by 1 base and J by 6 bases, with 5 bases between. Looked up from germline, CDR1 is MGHRA and CDR2 is YSYEKL. DNA of the CDR3: TGCGCCAGCAGCCAAGCGGGGGATACGCAGTATTTT. Protein product: CASSQAGDTQYF.

This sequence joins TRBV12-3 or TRBV12-4 and TRBJ2-3, with D perhaps TRBD1 (6 bases). The CDR3 has 13 amino acids. Trimming took 6 bases from V and 2 from J, leaving 9 bases between them. The CDR3 loop is CASRGTPTDTQYF. The CDR3 nucleotides are TGTGCCAGCAGGGGGACACCCACAGATACGCAGTATTTT.

The chain links TRBV25-1 to TRBJ2-6; 9 bases fit TRBD1. The J segment lost 2 bases and the V segment lost 6 bases, leaving 11 bases of the junction unmatched. The CDR3 contains 18 residues. Germline-derived CDR1 and CDR2 are MGHDK and SYGVNS. The CDR3 nucleotides read TGTGCCAGCAGCGGCGGGGACAGGGTACGCGCTGGGGCCAACGTCCTGACTTTC. This gives the protein CASSGGDRVRAGANVLTF.